The following is a TCR beta chain sequence with its context. The antigen remains undetermined. This sample was included in a study of early stage breast cancer tumors. Notes on the study in general: Compared with adjacent normal breast tissue, tumors showed about 2.5-fold greater T cell density and higher clonality.

TCRdb's table, derived via immunoSEQ multiplex PCR, lists solely in-frame clones and lacks some. The top ten hold roughly 25% of the sample, which has some 19,000 clones, about 78% seen once. Trimming stripped 2 bases from V and 2 bases from J, with 10 bases between. The CDR3 contains 15 residues. Germline V gives CDR1 LNHNV, CDR2 YYDKDF (reference sequence). The sequence was collected from a person aged 55 to 69 with breast cancer. The V call is TRBV15, the J call TRBJ1-5; tentatively, D is TRBD1 (6 bases). The sequencing sample was made of blood. CDR3 bases: TGTGCCACCAGCAGACGCGGGGGCGGCAATCAGCCCCAGCATTTT. Encoded protein: CATSRRGGGNQPQHF. The entire variable domain, with the rest obtained from reference TRBV15 and TRBJ1-5, is as follows: DAMVIQNPRYQVTQFGKPVTLSCSQTLNHNVMYWYQQKSSQAPKLLFHYYDKDFNNEADTPDNFQSRRPNTSFCFLDIRSPGLGDTAMYLCATSRRGGGNQPQHFGDGTRLSIL.